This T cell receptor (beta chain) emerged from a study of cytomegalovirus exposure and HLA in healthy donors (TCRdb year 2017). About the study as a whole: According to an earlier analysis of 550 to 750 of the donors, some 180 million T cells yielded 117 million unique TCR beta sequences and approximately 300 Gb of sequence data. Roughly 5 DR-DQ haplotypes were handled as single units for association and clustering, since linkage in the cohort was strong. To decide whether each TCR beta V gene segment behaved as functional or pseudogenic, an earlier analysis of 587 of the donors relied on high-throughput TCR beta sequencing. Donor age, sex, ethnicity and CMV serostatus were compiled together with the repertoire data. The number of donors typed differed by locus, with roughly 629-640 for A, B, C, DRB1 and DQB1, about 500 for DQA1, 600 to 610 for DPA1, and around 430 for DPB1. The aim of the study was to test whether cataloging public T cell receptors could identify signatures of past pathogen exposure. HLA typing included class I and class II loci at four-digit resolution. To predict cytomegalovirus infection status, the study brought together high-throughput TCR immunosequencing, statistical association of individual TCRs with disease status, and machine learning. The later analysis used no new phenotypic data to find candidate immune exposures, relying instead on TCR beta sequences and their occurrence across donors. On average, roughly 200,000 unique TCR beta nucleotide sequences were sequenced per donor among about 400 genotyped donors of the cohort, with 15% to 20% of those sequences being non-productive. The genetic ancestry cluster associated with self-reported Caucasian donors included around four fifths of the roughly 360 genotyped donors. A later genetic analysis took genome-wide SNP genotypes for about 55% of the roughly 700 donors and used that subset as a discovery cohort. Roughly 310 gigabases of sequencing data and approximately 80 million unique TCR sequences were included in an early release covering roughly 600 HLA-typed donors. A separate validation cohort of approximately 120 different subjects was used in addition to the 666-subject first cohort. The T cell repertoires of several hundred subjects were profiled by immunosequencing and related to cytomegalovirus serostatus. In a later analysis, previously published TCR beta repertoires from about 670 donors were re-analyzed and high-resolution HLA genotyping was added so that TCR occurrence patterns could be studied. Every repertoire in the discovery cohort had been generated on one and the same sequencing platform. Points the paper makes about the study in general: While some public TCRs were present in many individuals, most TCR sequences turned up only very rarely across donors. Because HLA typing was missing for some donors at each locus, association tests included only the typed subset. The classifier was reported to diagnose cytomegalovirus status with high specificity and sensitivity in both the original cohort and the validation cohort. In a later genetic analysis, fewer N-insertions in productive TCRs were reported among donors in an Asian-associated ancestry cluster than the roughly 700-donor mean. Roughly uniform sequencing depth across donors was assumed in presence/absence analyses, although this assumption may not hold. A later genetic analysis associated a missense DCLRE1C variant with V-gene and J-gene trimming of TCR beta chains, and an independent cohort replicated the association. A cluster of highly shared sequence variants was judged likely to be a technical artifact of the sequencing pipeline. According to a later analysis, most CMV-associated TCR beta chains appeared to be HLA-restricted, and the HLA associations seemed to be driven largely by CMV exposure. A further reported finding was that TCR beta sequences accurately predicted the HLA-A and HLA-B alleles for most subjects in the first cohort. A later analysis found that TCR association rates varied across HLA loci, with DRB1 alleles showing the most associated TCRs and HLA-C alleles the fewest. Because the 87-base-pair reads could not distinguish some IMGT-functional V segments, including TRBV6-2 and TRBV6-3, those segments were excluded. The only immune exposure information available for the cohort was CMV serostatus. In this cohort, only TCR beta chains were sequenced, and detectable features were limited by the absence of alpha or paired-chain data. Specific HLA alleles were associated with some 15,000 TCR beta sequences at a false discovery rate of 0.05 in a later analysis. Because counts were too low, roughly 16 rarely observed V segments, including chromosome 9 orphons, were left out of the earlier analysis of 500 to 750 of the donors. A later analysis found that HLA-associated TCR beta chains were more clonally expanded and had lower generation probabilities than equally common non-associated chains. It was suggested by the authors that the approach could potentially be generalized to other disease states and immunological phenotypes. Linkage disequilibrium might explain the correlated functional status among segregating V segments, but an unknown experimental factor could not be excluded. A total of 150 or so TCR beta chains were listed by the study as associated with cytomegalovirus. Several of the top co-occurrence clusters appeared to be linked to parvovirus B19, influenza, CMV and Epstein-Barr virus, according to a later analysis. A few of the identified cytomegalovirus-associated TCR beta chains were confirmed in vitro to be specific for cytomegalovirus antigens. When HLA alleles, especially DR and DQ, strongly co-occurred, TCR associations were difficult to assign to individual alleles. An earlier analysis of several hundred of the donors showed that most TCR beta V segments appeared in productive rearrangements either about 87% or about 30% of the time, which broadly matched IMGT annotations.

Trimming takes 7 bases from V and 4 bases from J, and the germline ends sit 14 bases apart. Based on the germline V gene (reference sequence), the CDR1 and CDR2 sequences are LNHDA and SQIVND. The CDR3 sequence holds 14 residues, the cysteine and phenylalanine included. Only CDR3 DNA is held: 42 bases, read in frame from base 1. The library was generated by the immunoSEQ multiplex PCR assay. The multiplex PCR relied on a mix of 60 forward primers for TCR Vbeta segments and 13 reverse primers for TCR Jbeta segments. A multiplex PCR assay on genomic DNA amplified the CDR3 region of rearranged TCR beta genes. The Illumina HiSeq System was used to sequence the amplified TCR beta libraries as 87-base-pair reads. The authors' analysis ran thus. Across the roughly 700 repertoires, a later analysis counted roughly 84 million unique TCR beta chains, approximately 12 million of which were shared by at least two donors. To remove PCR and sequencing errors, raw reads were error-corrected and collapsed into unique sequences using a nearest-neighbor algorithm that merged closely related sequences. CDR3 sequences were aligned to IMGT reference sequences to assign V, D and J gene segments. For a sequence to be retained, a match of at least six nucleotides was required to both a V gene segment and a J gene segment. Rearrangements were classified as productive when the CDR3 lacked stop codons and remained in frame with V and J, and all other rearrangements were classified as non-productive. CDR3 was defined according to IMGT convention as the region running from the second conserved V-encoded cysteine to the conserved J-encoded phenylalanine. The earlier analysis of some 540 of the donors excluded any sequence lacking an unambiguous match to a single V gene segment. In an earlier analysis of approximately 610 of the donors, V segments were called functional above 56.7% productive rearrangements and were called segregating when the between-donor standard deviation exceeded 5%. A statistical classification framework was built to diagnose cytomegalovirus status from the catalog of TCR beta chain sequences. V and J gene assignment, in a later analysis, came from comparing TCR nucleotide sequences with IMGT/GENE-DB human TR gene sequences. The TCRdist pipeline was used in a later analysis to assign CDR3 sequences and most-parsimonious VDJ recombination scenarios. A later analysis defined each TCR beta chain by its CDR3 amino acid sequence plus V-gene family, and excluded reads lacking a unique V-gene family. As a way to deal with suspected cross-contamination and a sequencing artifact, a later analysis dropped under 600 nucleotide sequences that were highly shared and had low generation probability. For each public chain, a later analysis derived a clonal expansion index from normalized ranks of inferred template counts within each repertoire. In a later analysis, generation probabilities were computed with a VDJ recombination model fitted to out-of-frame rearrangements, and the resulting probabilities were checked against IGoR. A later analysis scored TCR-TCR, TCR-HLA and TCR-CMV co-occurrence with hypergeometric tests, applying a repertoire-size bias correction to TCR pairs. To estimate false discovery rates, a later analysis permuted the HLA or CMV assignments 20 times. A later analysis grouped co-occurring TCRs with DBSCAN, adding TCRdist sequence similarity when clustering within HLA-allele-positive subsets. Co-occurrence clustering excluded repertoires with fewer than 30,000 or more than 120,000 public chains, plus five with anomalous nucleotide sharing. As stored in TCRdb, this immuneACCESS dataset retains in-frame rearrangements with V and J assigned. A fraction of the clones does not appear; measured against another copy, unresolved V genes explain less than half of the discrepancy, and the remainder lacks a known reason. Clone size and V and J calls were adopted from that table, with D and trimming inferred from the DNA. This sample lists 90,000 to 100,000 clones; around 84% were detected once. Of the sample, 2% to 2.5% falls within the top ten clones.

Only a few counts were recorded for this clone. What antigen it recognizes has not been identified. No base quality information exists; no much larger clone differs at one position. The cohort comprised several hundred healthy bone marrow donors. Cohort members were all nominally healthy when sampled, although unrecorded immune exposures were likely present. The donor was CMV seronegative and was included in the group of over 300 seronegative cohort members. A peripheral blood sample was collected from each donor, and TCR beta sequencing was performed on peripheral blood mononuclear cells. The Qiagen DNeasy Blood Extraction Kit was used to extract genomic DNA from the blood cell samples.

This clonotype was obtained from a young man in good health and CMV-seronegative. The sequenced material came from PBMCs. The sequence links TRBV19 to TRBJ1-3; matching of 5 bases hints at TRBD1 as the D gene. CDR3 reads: CASIEGVTGNTIYF. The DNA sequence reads TGTGCCAGTATTGAAGGGGTAACAGGAAACACCATATATTTT.